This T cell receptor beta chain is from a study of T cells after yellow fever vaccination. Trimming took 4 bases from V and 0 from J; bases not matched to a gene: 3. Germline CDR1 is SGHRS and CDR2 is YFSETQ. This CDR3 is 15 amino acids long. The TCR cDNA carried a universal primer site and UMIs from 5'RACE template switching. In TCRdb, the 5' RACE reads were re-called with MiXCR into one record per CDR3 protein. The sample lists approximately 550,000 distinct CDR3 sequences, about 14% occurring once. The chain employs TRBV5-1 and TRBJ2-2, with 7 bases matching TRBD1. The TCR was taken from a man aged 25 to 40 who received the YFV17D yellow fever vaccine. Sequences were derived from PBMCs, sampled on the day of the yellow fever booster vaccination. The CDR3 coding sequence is TGCGCCAGCAGCACCCAGGGGGCGAACACCGGGGAGCTGTTTTTT. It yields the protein CASSTQGANTGELFF.